The 21 T cell receptor beta chains in this list originate from one sample, sequenced in a study of T-cell memory formation after mild COVID-19 (dated by TCRdb to the early 2020s). The method was 5' RACE. The instrument was an Illumina NovaSeq 6000. TCRdb trimmed the raw reads at Q25, called clones with MiXCR and kept productive beta chains. Merged by CDR3 protein, the rows form single entries marked with the most common genes and DNA. This sample lists hundreds of thousands of distinct CDR3 sequences; 18% were detected once. Together, the top ten hold approximately 12% of the sample. The sequenced material came from PBMCs or a T cell subset sorted from them (not recorded which). All receptors derive from an adult woman who had mild COVID-19 (a few samples of this study predate the infection). The sample titles of this study are shuffled in the database, so cell type and time point are left out; the donor was told from shared clones.

This rearrangement joins TRBV27 to TRBJ2-3; maybe TRBD2 (6 bases). Germline lookup yields CDR1 MNHEY and CDR2 SMNVEV (reference sequence). Deletions cut 5 bases from V and 0 bases from J, with 15 bases between. The CDR3 is made up of 16 amino acids. The CDR3 here is CASSETPRGSTDTQYF. CDR3 DNA sequence: TGTGCCAGCAGTGAAACCCCCCGGGGGAGCACAGATACGCAGTATTTT.

The sample holds a few counts of this clonotype. The chain recombines TRBV20-1 with TRBJ2-7, with a weak D call TRBD2 (5 bases). In germline, CDR1 is DFQATT, CDR2 SNEGSKA (reference sequence). The CDR3 sequence is 16 residues long. Trimming removed 0 bases from V and 4 bases from J, with 19 bases in between. CDR3 sequence (DNA): TGCAGTGCTAGAGACCCCCTCCGAGAGGGCGGGTACGAGCAGTACTTC. It encodes CSARDPLREGGYEQYF.

This clonotype has just a few counts. A read error may produce the germline difference seen at one junction end. CDR3 sequence: CASSEEPGGRFYEQYF. CDR3 in DNA: TGCGCCAGCAGCGAAGAACCGGGGGGGAGATTCTACGAGCAGTACTTC. V is TRBV4-1 and J is TRBJ2-7; 8 bases align to TRBD2. Looked up from germline, CDR1 is MGHRA and CDR2 is YSYEKL. CDR3 length: 16 amino acids.

This clonotype was recorded a few times. The rearrangement joins TRBV10-3 to TRBJ2-1; no clear D. V shed 7 bases and J shed 0 bases, with 13 bases lying between them. The germline V gene encodes CDR1 ENHRY and CDR2 SYGVKD. The CDR3 is made up of 15 amino acids. CDR3 loop: CAIKGKGPSYNEQFF. CDR3 coding DNA: TGTGCCATCAAGGGCAAGGGTCCCTCCTACAATGAGCAGTTCTTC.

This clonotype has just a few counts. The V gene is TRBV18, the J gene TRBJ1-1; D remains ambiguous. This CDR3 is built from 13 residues. Germline values: CDR1 KGHSH, CDR2 LQKENI. V lost 3 bases to trimming and J lost 1 base, with 6 bases between them. The CDR3 spells CASSPQRNTEAFF. The CDR3 DNA sequence: TGTGCCAGCTCACCCCAAAGGAACACTGAAGCTTTCTTT.

This clonotype occurred a few times. The chain joins TRBV25-1 to TRBJ2-7; the D gene is possibly TRBD2 (5 bases). Germline V CDR1 and CDR2: MGHDK, SYGVNS. Between the trimmed V and J ends, which lost 4 bases and 6 bases, there was a span of 22 bases. The CDR3 loop spans 16 amino acids. The CDR3 DNA is TGTGCCAGCAGTGGGTTAATCTCCTCTAGTCTAGCCGAGCAGTACTTC. The encoded protein is CASSGLISSSLAEQYF.

The sample holds a few counts of this clonotype. The chain carries TRBV9 and TRBJ2-1, with D possibly TRBD2 on 6 matching bases. CDR3 length: 16 residues. Germline V gene data show CDR1 as SGDLS and CDR2 as YYNGEE. V lost 3 bases to trimming and J lost 0 bases, with 13 bases between them. The CDR3 DNA reads as TGTGCCAGCAGCGGAACGACTAGGAGCTCCTACAATGAGCAGTTCTTC. It specifies CASSGTTRSSYNEQFF.

This clonotype has at least ten counts. The V gene is TRBV5-5, the J gene TRBJ2-3; D might be TRBD2 (7 bases). The CDR3 consists of 15 residues. V was pared by 1 base and J by 4 bases, with 13 bases between. The germline V gene encodes CDR1 SGHKS and CDR2 YYEKEE (reference sequence). The CDR3 bases are TGTGCCAGCAGCTTGTTGGGGGGGCATTCAGATACGCAGTATTTT. Protein sequence: CASSLLGGHSDTQYF.

The gene calls are TRBV7-9 and TRBJ1-4, with D possibly TRBD1 on 5 matching bases. V lost 5 bases, J lost 7 bases, and 17 bases lay in between. Germline-derived CDR1 and CDR2 are SEHNR and FQNEAQ (reference sequence). There are 15 residues in the CDR3. CDR3 loop: CASSPRGEGIEKLFF. CDR3 nucleotides: TGTGCCAGCAGCCCGCGAGGGGAAGGGATTGAAAAACTGTTTTTT.

The CDR3 DNA sequence: TGCAGTGCTGATTCCAGGGTTAGCAATGAGCAGTTCTTC. Residues: CSADSRVSNEQFF. The chain has TRBV20-1 and TRBJ2-1; TRBD1 might be the D (5 bases). The V gene lost 5 bases and the J gene lost 6 bases, with 14 bases spanning the gap. The germline V gene has CDR1 DFQATT and CDR2 SNEGSKA (reference sequence). The CDR3 extends over 13 amino acids.

The genes are TRBV29-1 and TRBJ2-1; 7 bases agree with TRBD1. CDR3 length equals 17 residues. The junction had 14 bases not matched to a gene; V was cut back by 4 bases and J by 2 bases. Germline V CDR1 and CDR2: SQVTM, ANQGSEA. CDR3 in DNA: TGCAGCGTTGGGGACAGACTCTCCTCCACGCCCTACAATGAGCAGTTCTTC. Translation: CSVGDRLSSTPYNEQFF.

This clonotype showed up just a few times. The chain combines TRBV12-3 or TRBV12-4 with TRBJ1-1; D may be TRBD1 (5 bases). V gave up 3 bases and J gave up 5 bases, with 16 bases separating them. The CDR3 has 15 residues. The CDR3 DNA reads as TGTGCCAGCAGTTTGGGGCTGAGTGGGGGGACTGAAGCTTTCTTT. Amino acid sequence: CASSLGLSGGTEAFF.

CDR3 protein: CASRTDSRNEKLFF. In nucleotides, the CDR3 is TGTGCCAGCAGGACCGACTCACGGAATGAAAAACTGTTTTTT. The genes are TRBV2 and TRBJ1-4; D is ambiguous. Trimming left V 6 bases short and J 5 bases short, with 13 bases between. Germline loops: CDR1 SNHLY, CDR2 FYNNEI. CDR3 length: 14 amino acids. Full variable domain (remainder filled in from reference TRBV2 and TRBJ1-4): EPEVTQTPSHQVTQMGQEVILRCVPISNHLYFYWYRQILGQKVEFLVSFYNNEISEKSEIFDDQFSVERPDGSNFTLKIRSTKLEDSAMYFCASRTDSRNEKLFFGSGTQLSVL.

The chain couples TRBV13 to TRBJ2-1, with TRBD1 matching 8 bases. Trimming removed 6 bases from V and 12 bases from J; junction bases left unmatched: 7. CDR1 and CDR2 (germline): PRHDT, FYEKMQ (reference sequence). This CDR3 has 12 amino acids. CDR3 nucleotides: TGTGCCAGCAGATTCACCGGGACAGGGCAGTTCTTC. This encodes CASRFTGTGQFF.

V usage is TRBV12-3 or TRBV12-4 and J usage is TRBJ2-1; a weak D match, TRBD1 (5 bases). V was pared by 0 bases and J by 8 bases, with 11 bases between. The CDR3 sequence is 14 residues long. CDR3 nucleotide sequence: TGTGCCAGCAGTTTAGCGGCAGGGTCACATGAGCAGTTCTTC. This encodes CASSLAAGSHEQFF.

This clonotype was seen ten or more times. V is TRBV7-2 and J is TRBJ2-5; D is tentatively TRBD1 or TRBD2 (6 bases each). This CDR3 has 16 amino acids. Trimming stripped 4 bases from V and 4 bases from J, with 19 bases between. Germline CDR1 and CDR2: SGHTA and FQGNSA. Here the CDR3 reads CASSSGAGVRGETQYF. The CDR3, as DNA: TGTGCCAGCAGCTCGGGGGCTGGGGTTAGAGGAGAGACCCAGTACTTC.

This clonotype was seen more than once but under ten times. The J gene is TRBJ2-7, the V gene TRBV2, with TRBD1 identical over 11 bases. The V and J ends lost 8 bases and 2 bases, in that order; junction bases with no gene match: 2. CDR3 length: 13 amino acids. The germline CDR1 and CDR2 sequences are SNHLY and FYNNEI. In nucleotides, the CDR3 is TGTGCCAGCGGGGGACAGGGGGCCTACGAGCAGTACTTC. It is translated as CASGGQGAYEQYF.

The CDR3 here is CASSEASGRSYEQYF. The DNA of the CDR3 is TGTGCCAGCAGTGAAGCTAGCGGGAGATCGTACGAGCAGTACTTC. The chain combines TRBV28 with TRBJ2-7; 10 nucleotides agree with TRBD2. Germline CDR1 reads MDHEN; CDR2 reads SYDVKM. The CDR3 is 15 residues long. V shed 5 bases, J shed 4 bases, and the junction held 8 bases outside the gene matches.

The chain has TRBV2 and TRBJ2-7, with 8 positions matching TRBD2. The CDR3 has 13 amino acids. V was clipped by 6 bases and J by 2 bases; unmatched bases: 3. Germline V CDR1 and CDR2: SNHLY, FYNNEI. CDR3 DNA sequence: TGTGCCAGCAGCGGGGGGGCGGCCTACGAGCAGTACTTC. Amino acid sequence: CASSGGAAYEQYF.

The rearrangement joins TRBV11-2 to TRBJ2-1; TRBD1 matches 9 bases. CDR3 length: 16 residues. With V trimmed by 4 bases and J by 9 bases, 13 bases remained unmatched. Germline V gene lookup returns CDR1 SGHAT and CDR2 FQNNGV. The CDR3 sequence: CASSSLAGTGPREQFF. CDR3 nucleotide sequence: TGTGCCAGCAGCTCCCTGGCGGGGACAGGGCCTCGTGAGCAGTTCTTC.

This clonotype has only a few counts. V usage is TRBV5-1 and J usage is TRBJ2-1; TRBD1 matches 9 bases. There are 14 residues in the CDR3. Per the germline V gene, CDR1 is SGHRS and CDR2 is YFSETQ. Losses at the gene ends were 0 bases for V and 8 bases for J; bases not matched to a gene: 3. In DNA form, the CDR3 reads TGCGCCAGCAGCTTGGGGACAGGGGCATATGAGCAGTTCTTC. Encoded protein: CASSLGTGAYEQFF.